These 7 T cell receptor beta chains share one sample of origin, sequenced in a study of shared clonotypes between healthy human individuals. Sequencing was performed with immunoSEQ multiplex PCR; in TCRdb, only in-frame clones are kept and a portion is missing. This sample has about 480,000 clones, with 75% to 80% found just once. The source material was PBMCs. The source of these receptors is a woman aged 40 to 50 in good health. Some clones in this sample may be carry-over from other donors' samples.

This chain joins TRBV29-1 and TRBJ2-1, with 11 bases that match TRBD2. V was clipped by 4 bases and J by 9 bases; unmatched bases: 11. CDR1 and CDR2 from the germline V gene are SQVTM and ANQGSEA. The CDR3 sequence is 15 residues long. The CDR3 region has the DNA TGCAGCGTTGGAGTAGCGGGAGGGCGGGGGGTTGAGCAGTTCTTC. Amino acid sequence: CSVGVAGGRGVEQFF.

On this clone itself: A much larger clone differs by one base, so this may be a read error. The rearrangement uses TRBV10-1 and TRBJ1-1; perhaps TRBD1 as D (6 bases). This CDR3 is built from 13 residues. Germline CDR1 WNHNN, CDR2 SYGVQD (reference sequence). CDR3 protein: CASSEDSYTGAFF. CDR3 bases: TGCGCCAGCAGCGAGGACAGCTACACTGGAGCTTTCTTT.

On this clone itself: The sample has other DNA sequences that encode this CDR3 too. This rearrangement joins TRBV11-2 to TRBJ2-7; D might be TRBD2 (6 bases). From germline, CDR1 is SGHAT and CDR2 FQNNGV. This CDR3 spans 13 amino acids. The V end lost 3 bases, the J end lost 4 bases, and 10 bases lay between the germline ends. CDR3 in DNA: TGTGCCAGCAGCTTGGAGGGTGGTTACGAGCAGTACTTC. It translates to CASSLEGGYEQYF.

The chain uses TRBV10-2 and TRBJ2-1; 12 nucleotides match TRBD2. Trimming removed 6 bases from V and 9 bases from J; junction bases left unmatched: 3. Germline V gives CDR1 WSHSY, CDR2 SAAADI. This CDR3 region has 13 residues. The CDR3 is CASRGLAGGEQFF. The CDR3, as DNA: TGCGCCAGCAGGGGACTAGCGGGTGGTGAGCAGTTCTTC.

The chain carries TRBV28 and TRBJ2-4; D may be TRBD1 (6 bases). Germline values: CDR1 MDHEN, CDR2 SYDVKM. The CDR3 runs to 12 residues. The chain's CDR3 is CAVQGWGNIQYF. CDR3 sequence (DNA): TGTGCGGTACAGGGTTGGGGAAACATTCAGTACTTC.

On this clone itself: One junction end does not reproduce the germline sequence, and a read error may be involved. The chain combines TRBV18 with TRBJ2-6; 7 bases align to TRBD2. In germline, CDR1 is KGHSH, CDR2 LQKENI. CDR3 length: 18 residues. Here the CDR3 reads CTSSPRGESNSGANVLTF. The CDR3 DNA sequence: TGTACCAGCTCACCACGGGGGGAGTCGAACTCTGGGGCCAACGTCCTGACTTTC.

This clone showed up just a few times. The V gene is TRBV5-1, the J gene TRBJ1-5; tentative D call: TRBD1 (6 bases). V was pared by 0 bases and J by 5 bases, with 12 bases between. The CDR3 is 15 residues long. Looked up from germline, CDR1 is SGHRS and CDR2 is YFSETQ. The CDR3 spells CASSLDAGDDQPQHF. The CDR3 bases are TGCGCCAGCAGCTTGGATGCAGGGGATGATCAGCCCCAGCATTTT.